This entry lists 8 T cell receptor beta chains sequenced from one sample in a study of cytomegalovirus exposure and HLA in healthy donors (dated by TCRdb to about 2017). The library relied on the immunoSEQ multiplex PCR assay. For the multiplex PCR, a mixture combining 60 forward primers for TCR Vbeta segments and 13 reverse primers for TCR Jbeta segments was used. What TCRdb holds here is the immuneACCESS table cut down to in-frame rearrangements. Part of the clones is not present; checked against another copy, under half of the missing clones reflect an unresolved V gene, and the others are unexplained. The sample records 200,000 to 250,000 clones, around 89% of which are singletons. Together, the top ten hold around 1% of the sample. The sample was PBMCs. The receptors were sampled from a young woman in good health and CMV-seronegative.

J is TRBJ2-2 and V is TRBV14; 10 bases align to TRBD1. CDR1 is SGHDN, CDR2 FVKESK, per germline. The ends lost 5 bases at V and 7 bases at J; junction bases unmatched: 13. There are 17 residues in the CDR3. The CDR3 here is CASSLDRDRGRIGELFF. Written as DNA, the CDR3 is TGTGCCAGCAGCTTGGACCGGGACAGGGGACGGATCGGGGAGCTGTTTTTT.

The chain is built from TRBV19 and TRBJ2-3; D remains ambiguous. The CDR3 is made up of 11 amino acids. Per the germline V gene, CDR1 is LNHDA and CDR2 is SQIVND (reference sequence). V was shortened by 4 bases and J by 6 bases, with 5 bases between the two germline ends. The CDR3 sequence is CASSTGDTQYF. The CDR3, as DNA: TGTGCCAGTAGTACGGGTGATACGCAGTATTTT.

On this clone itself: The junction differs from germline at one of its ends, possibly a read error. As DNA, the CDR3 is TGTTCCAGCAGCTTAGTTTTCTCTGTTAACTATGGCTACACCTTC. Translating gives CSSSLVFSVNYGYTF. This chain joins TRBV7-9 and TRBJ1-2; D is unresolved. Germline V CDR1 and CDR2: SEHNR, FQNEAQ (reference sequence). The CDR3 has 15 residues.

V is TRBV5-1 and J is TRBJ1-5, with D maybe TRBD1 (6 bases). CDR1 SGHRS and CDR2 YFSETQ come from the germline V gene. The CDR3 runs 16 residues. The ends were cut back, 2 bases at V and 0 bases at J, with 12 bases in the middle. The DNA for the CDR3 is TGCGCCAGCAGCTTTGGGGGCTCTTATAGCAATCAGCCCCAGCATTTT. Translation: CASSFGGSYSNQPQHF.

The chain combines TRBV7-2 with TRBJ2-7; D is unclear. Trimming took off 5 bases at V and 0 bases at J, with 11 bases between the two ends. The CDR3 extends over 14 amino acids. Germline CDR1 is SGHTA and CDR2 is FQGNSA. The DNA of the CDR3 is TGTGCCAGCAGCCTATCCACGTACTCCTACGAGCAGTACTTC. Its protein is CASSLSTYSYEQYF.

This chain joins TRBV11-2 and TRBJ1-2; D call uncertain. The V gene lost 4 bases and the J gene lost 7 bases, with 10 bases spanning the gap. Germline CDR1 is SGHAT and CDR2 is FQNNGV. The CDR3 runs to 12 residues. The CDR3 DNA is TGTGCCAGCAGCTATAACGCAGGTGGCTACACCTTC. Amino acids: CASSYNAGGYTF.

In the case of this clone: The junction does not match germline at one end; this may be a read error. This chain joins TRBV18 and TRBJ1-1; 12 bases align to TRBD1. The CDR3 runs 15 residues. Germline-derived CDR1 and CDR2 are KGHSH and LQKENI. The CDR3 DNA sequence: TGTGCCAGCTCAGGGACAGGGGGCGTGAAGACTGAAGCTTTCTTT. This gives the protein CASSGTGGVKTEAFF. The entire variable domain, with the rest obtained from reference TRBV18 and TRBJ1-1, is as follows: NAGVMQNPRHLVRRRGQEARLRCSPMKGHSHVYWYRQLPEEGLKFMVYLQKENIIDESGMPKERFSAEFPKEGPSILRIQQVVRGDSAAYFCASSGTGGVKTEAFFGQGTRLTVV.

The V gene is TRBV6-1, the J gene TRBJ1-1, with no clear D. Germline V gene lookup returns CDR1 MNHNS and CDR2 SASEGT. This CDR3 is 12 amino acids long. Trimming took off 10 bases at V and 2 bases at J, with 11 bases between the two ends. The CDR3 nucleotides read TGTGCCATCCCCCCAGTAAACACTGAAGCTTTCTTT. It is translated as CAIPPVNTEAFF.